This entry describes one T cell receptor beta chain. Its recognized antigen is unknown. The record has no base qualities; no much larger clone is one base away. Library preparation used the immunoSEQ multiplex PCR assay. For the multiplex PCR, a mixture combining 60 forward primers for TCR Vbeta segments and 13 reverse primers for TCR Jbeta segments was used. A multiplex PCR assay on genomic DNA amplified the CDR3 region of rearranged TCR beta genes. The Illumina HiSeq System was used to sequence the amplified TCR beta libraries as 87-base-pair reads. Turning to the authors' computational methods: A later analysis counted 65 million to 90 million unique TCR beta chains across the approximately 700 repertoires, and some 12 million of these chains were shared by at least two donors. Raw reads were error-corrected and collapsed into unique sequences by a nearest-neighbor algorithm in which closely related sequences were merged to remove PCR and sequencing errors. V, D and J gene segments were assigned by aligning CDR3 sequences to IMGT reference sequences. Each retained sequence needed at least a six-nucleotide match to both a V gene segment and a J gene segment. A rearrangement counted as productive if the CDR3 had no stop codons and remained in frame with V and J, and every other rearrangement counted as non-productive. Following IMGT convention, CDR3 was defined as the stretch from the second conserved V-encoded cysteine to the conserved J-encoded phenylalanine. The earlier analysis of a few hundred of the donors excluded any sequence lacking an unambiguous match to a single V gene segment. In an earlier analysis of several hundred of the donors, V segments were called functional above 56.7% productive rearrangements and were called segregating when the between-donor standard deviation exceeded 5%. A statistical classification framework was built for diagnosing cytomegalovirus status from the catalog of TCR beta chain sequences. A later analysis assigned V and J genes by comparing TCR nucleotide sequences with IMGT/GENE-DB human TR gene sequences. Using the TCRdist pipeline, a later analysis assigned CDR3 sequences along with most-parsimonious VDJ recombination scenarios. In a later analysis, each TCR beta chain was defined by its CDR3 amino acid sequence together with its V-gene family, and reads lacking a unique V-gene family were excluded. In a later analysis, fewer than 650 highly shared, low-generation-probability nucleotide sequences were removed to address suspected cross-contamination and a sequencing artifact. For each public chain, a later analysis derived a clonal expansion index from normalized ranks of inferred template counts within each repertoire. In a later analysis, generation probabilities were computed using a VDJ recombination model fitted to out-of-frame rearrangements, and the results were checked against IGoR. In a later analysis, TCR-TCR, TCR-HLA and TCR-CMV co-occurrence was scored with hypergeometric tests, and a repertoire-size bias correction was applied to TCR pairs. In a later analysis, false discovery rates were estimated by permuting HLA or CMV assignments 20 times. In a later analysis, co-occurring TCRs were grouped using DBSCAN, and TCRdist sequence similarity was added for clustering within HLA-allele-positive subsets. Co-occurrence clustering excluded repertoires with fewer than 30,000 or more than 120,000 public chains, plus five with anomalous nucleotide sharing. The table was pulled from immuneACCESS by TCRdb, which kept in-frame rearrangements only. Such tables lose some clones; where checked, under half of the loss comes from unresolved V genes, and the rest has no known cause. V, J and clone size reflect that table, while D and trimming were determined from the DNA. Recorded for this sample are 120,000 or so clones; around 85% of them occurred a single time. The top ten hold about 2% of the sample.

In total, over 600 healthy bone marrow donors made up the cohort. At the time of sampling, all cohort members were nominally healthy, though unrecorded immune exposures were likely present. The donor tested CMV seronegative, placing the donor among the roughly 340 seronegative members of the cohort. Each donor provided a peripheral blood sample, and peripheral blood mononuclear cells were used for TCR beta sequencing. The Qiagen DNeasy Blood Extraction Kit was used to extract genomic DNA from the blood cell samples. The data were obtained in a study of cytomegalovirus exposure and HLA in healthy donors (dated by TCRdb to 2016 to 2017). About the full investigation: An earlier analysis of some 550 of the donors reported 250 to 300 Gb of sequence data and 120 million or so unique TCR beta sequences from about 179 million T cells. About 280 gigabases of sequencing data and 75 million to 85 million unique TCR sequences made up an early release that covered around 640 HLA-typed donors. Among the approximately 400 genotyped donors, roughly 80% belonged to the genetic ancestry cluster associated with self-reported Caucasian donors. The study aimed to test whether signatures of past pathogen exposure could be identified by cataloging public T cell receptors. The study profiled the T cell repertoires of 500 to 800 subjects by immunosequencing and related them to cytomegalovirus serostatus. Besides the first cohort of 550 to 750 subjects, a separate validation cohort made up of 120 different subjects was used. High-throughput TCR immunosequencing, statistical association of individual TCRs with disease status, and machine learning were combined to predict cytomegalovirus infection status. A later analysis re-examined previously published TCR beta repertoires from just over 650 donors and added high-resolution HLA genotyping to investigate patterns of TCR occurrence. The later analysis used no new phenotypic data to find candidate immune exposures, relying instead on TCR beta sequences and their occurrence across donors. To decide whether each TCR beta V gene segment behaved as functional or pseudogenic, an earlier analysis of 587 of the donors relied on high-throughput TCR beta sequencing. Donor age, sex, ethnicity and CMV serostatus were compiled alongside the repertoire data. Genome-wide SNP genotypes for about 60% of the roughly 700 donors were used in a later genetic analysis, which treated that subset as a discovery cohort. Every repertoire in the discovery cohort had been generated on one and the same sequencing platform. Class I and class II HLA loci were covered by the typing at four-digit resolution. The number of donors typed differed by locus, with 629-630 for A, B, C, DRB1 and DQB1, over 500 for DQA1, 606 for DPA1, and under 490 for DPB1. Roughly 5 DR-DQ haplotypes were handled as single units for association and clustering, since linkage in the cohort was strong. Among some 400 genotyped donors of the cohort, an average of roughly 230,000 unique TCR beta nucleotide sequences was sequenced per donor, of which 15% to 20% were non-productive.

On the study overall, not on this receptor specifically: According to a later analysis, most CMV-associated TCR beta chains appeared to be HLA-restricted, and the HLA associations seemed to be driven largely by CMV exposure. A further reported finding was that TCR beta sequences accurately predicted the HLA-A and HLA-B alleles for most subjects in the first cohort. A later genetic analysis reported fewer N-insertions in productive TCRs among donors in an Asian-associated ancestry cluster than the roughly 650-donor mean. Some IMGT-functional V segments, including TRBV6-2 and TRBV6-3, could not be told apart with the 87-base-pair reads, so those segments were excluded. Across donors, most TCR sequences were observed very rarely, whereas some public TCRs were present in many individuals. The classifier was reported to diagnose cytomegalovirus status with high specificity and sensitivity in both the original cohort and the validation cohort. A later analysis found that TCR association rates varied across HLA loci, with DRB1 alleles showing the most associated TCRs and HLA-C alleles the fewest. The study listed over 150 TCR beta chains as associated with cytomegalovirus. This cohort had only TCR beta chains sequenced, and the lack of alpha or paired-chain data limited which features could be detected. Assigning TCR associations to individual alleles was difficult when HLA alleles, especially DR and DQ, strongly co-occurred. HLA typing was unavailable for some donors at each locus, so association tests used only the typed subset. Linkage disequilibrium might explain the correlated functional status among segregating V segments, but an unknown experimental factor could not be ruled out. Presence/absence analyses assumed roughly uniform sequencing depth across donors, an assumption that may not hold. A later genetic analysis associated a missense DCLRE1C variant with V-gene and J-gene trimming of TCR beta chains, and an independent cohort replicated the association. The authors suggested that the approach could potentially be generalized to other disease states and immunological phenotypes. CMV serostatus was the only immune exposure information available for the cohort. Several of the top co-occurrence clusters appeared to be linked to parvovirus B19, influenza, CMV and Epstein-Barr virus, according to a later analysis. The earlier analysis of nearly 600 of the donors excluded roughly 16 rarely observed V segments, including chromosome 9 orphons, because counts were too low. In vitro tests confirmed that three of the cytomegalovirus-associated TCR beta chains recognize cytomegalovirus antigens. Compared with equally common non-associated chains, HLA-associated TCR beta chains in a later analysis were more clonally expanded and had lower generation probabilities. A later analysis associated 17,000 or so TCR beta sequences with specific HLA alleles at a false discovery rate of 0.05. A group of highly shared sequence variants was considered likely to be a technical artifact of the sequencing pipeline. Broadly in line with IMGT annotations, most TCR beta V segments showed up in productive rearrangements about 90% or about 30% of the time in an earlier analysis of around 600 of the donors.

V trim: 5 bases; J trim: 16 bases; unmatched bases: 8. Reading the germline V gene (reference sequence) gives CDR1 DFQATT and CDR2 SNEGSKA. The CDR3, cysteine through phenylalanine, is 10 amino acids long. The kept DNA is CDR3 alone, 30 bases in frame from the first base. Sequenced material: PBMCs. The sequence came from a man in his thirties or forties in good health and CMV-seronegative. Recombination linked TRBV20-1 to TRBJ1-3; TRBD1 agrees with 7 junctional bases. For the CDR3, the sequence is CSAPKGQRYF. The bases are TGCAGTGCTCCAAAGGGACAGCGCTATTTT.